The TCR beta chain described here comes from a study of CD8 T cells in ankylosing spondylitis. One entry per CDR3 protein, called by TCRdb with MiXCR from the 5' RACE reads. The profile covers roughly 30,000 distinct CDR3 sequences, with about 14% appearing a single time and about 40% taken by the ten largest. Whole-study findings and limits: Made up of eight highly homologous variants, a TCR beta motif appeared characteristic of ankylosing spondylitis blood.

Germline V CDR1 and CDR2: SGHVS, FQNEAQ. The CDR3 runs 15 residues. With 5 bases clipped from V and 6 bases from J, the junction kept 9 bases outside the gene matches. Notes on this clonotype: Its antigen is still unknown.

Sequenced sample: blood. V is TRBV7-8 and J is TRBJ1-4; TRBD1 aligns across 7 bases. The origin of this receptor is a male donor with ankylosing spondylitis or in good health (not recorded which). As DNA, the CDR3 is TGTGCCAGCAGCCCGACCGTGGGGACAGATGAAAAACTGTTTTTT. Residues: CASSPTVGTDEKLFF.